This T cell receptor beta chain is drawn from a study of vaccination and CD4 T cells after COVID-19. Study-wide context: Recovered patients in the cohort numbered six men and four women, two of them Hispanic. Researchers treated cells with overlapping spike peptides taken from SARS-CoV-2, HCoV-NL63, HCoV-OC43 and HCoV-229E.

Concerning this clonotype: Its antigen is unknown.

Sequencing of DNA taken from cultured CD4+ T cells relied on the Oncomine TCR Beta short-read assay. Cultured CD4+ T cells yielded the extracted genomic DNA. Each CDR3 protein is one row after TCRdb ran MiXCR on the PCR reads. The repertoire consists of over 1,500 distinct CDR3 sequences, with approximately 67% occurring once and the leading ten covering roughly 80%. From germline, CDR1 is MNHEY and CDR2 SVGAGI. This CDR3 is built from 13 residues. Trimming removed 2 bases at V and 4 bases at J, with 8 bases between. Treatment: roughly ten-day PBMC culture with coronavirus spike peptide pools or control peptides (ViraFEST assay). During the years 2011-2018, before the COVID-19 pandemic, the unexposed donor's CD4+ T cells were collected. IL-2 (10 IU/ml) and peptide pools (about 10 ug/ml) were added to cultures of two million PBMCs per well.

The chain links TRBV6-5 to TRBJ2-5; D remains ambiguous. The sequenced material came from CD4+ T cells from blood, cultured in vitro. The TCR originated in a human donor in good health. CDR3 sequence reads: CASSYGDGETQYF. DNA for the CDR3: TGTGCCAGCAGTTACGGGGATGGAGAGACCCAGTACTTC.